This T cell receptor (beta chain) was identified during a study of OX40 agonist ivuxolimab in advanced cancers. Trimming took off 7 bases at V and 7 bases at J, with 18 bases between the two ends. Germline CDR1 is SQVTM and CDR2 is ANQGSEA. The CDR3 has 13 amino acids. TCRdb keeps only in-frame clones here, not all; method: immunoSEQ multiplex PCR. The table includes more than 65,000 clones, approximately 90% detected once. Material: CD4+ or CD8+ T cells sorted from blood, obtained in a trial of the OX40 agonist ivuxolimab. The chain uses TRBV29-1 and TRBJ2-3, with a weak D call TRBD1 (8 bases). The clonotype was recovered from an adult with an advanced solid tumor such as melanoma, head and neck, liver or kidney cancer. The CDR3: CSGTGREQNTQYF. CDR3 bases: TGCAGCGGGACAGGGCGGGAGCAAAATACGCAGTATTTT.